These T cell receptor beta chains were read from a single sample in a study of blood T cells in healthy people across ages. TCRdb re-called the 5' RACE reads through MiXCR, storing one row per CDR3 protein. The top ten hold around 13% of the sample, which has 950,000 to 1,200,000 distinct CDR3 sequences, around two fifths seen once. Sequenced material: blood. These receptors were taken from a man between 18 and 35 years old in good health. Each CDR3 is given with its conserved first and last residue. The D gene is left open where the match is weak. A clone size is listed for some rows: how often the clone was seen (once, few, many), or a class if it is expanded.

V	size	D	J	CDR3	DNA
TRBV6-2/TRBV6-3	NA	NA	TRBJ1-1	CASRKPQNTEAFF	TGTGCCAGCAGAAAACCCCAGAACACTGAAGCTTTCTTT
TRBV12-5	once	NA	TRBJ1-2	CASGPTRGVDGYTF	TGTGCTAGTGGCCCGACCCGGGGGGTTGATGGCTACACCTTC
TRBV12-3/TRBV12-4	few	NA	TRBJ2-3	CASSFLVNPDTQYF	TGTGCCAGCAGTTTCCTGGTTAACCCAGATACGCAGTATTTT
TRBV2	few	NA	TRBJ1-2	CASRANCGYTF	TGTGCCAGCAGAGCTAACTGTGGCTACACCTTC
TRBV6-6	NA	TRBD1	TRBJ1-5	CASSTTGASQPQHF	TGTGCCAGCAGTACCACAGGGGCGAGTCAGCCCCAGCATTTT
TRBV6-2/TRBV6-3	NA	NA	TRBJ2-7	CASSYPGPMYEQYF	TGTGCCAGCAGTTACCCGGGACCTATGTACGAGCAGTACTTC
TRBV9	NA	NA	TRBJ1-1	CASTPPDRMNTEAFF	TGTGCCAGCACCCCACCGGACAGAATGAACACTGAAGCTTTCTTT
TRBV10-3	NA	NA	TRBJ2-7	CAIKVQGSSYEQYF	TGTGCCATCAAGGTGCAGGGGAGCTCCTACGAGCAGTACTTC
TRBV12-3/TRBV12-4	NA	NA	TRBJ2-1	CASSLKGRIVGTPSYNEQFF	TGTGCCAGCAGTTTAAAGGGCCGTATAGTAGGGACCCCCTCGTACAATGAGCAGTTCTTC
TRBV25-1	few	NA	TRBJ1-6	CASSATGHNSPLHF	TGTGCCAGCAGCGCGACAGGACATAATTCACCCCTCCACTTT
TRBV7-9	once	NA	TRBJ1-2	CASSIRQTFGGYTF	TGTGCCAGCAGCATCAGACAGACCTTCGGCGGCTACACCTTC
TRBV4-3	NA	NA	TRBJ1-6	CASSQDLLSLNSPLHF	TGCGCCAGCAGCCAAGATCTCCTCAGCCTGAATTCACCCCTCCACTTT
TRBV9	few	TRBD2	TRBJ2-7	CASSVGRETYEQYF	TGTGCCAGCAGCGTCGGGAGGGAAACTTACGAGCAGTACTTC
TRBV6-2/TRBV6-3	few	NA	TRBJ2-5	CASSGQYQETQYF	TGTGCCAGCAGTGGACAGTATCAAGAGACCCAGTACTTC
TRBV10-2	NA	NA	TRBJ1-4	CASSEGQEGRKLFF	TGCGCCAGCAGTGAGGGGCAGGAGGGGCGAAAACTGTTTTTT
TRBV30	NA	NA	TRBJ2-5	CAWSVWRGYLQETQYF	TGTGCCTGGAGTGTATGGAGGGGATACCTCCAAGAGACCCAGTACTTC
TRBV5-6	few	TRBD2	TRBJ2-7	CASSLGLAGPYYEQYF	TGTGCCAGCAGCTTGGGACTAGCGGGACCTTATTACGAGCAGTACTTC
TRBV28	NA	TRBD1	TRBJ2-1	CASSLRGPHNEQFF	TGTGCCAGCAGTTTAAGGGGGCCCCACAATGAGCAGTTCTTC
TRBV6-6	NA	NA	TRBJ2-7	CASTDWGADNEQYF	TGTGCCAGCACCGATTGGGGAGCGGACAATGAGCAGTACTTC
TRBV7-9	few	NA	TRBJ2-3	CASSVDHTDTQYF	TGTGCCAGCAGCGTGGACCACACAGATACGCAGTATTTT
TRBV9	NA	NA	TRBJ2-7	CASSVVATSFGYEQYF	TGTGCCAGCAGCGTAGTTGCGACTTCCTTCGGGTACGAGCAGTACTTC
TRBV10-3	NA	NA	TRBJ2-1	CAISENALGNEQFF	TGTGCCATCAGTGAGAACGCCTTGGGGAATGAGCAGTTCTTC
TRBV12-3/TRBV12-4	few	TRBD2	TRBJ2-2	CASSLAFSSGPSRELFF	TGTGCCAGCAGTTTAGCGTTTTCTAGCGGGCCGTCTAGGGAGCTGTTTTTT